This T cell receptor (beta chain) was identified in a study of T cell responses to AZD1222 COVID-19 vaccine. Findings and caveats of the study: Clonal diversity was possibly underestimated, and the donors were mostly white British, with more females. Repertoires were sampled only after the peak T cell response. Spike-specific TCR breadth and depth were elevated following two AZD1222 doses.

Details on this clone: Its specificity is unknown.

Pooling covered second doses at about 4 or about 12 weeks. TCRdb's table, derived via immunoSEQ multiplex PCR, lists solely in-frame clones and lacks some. The sample records about 110,000 clones, 80% to 95% being singletons. The source of this sequence is an adult who received the AZD1222 COVID-19 vaccine. Material: peripheral blood, obtained 28 days after the second AZD1222 dose.

CDR3 loop: CASSVTVSQETQYF. CDR3 nucleotides: TGTGCCAGCAGCGTGACAGTATCCCAAGAGACCCAGTACTTC. The chain combines TRBV5-5 with TRBJ2-5; the D gene is possibly TRBD1 (5 bases). The germline V and J ends were trimmed by 4 bases and 1 base, with 11 bases remaining between them. The CDR3 consists of 14 residues. Germline CDR1 SGHKS, CDR2 YYEKEE (reference sequence). The full variable domain, its missing parts supplied by reference TRBV5-5 and TRBJ2-5, is DAGVTQSPTHLIKTRGQQVTLRCSPISGHKSVSWYQQVLGQGPQFIFQYYEKEERGRGNFPDRFSARQFPNYSSELNVNALLLGDSALYLCASSVTVSQETQYFGPGTRLLVL.